Each of the 3 T cell receptor beta chains below was sequenced from the same sample in a study of metastatic and nonmetastatic thyroid tumors. Using MiXCR, TCRdb re-called clones from the PCR reads. The data contain over 25,000 clones, roughly 21% of them singletons. No treatment had been given to any patient before thyroid surgery. Sequencing input: blood. The receptors were sampled from a female donor with papillary thyroid cancer or a benign thyroid nodule (not recorded which). Some clones in this sample may be carry-over from other donors' samples.

In its sample, this clone was seen many times. The CDR3, as DNA: TGTGCCAGCAGCATATCAGGGTCATCCCACGGGGAGCTGTTTTTT. Amino acids: CASSISGSSHGELFF. This chain uses TRBV9 with TRBJ2-2; D might be TRBD1 (5 bases). V lost 4 bases and J lost 7, with 17 bases in between. The CDR3 is made up of 15 amino acids. Germline loops: CDR1 SGDLS, CDR2 YYNGEE. Filled out from reference TRBV9 and TRBJ2-2, the complete variable domain reads DSGVTQTPKHLITATGQRVTLRCSPRSGDLSVYWYQQSLDQGLQFLIQYYNGEERAKGNILERFSAQQFPDLHSELNLSSLELGDSALYFCASSISGSSHGELFFGEGSRLTVL.

This clone was counted many times. The J gene is TRBJ2-5, the V gene TRBV3-1; D uncertain. Germline values: CDR1 LGHDT, CDR2 YNNKEL (reference sequence). CDR3 length: 15 residues. Trimming cost V 1 base and J 0 bases, with 9 bases left between them. This CDR3 is CASSQGFVNQETQYF. The CDR3 DNA is TGTGCCAGCAGCCAAGGATTTGTGAACCAAGAGACCCAGTACTTC.

This clone has more than one count but fewer than ten. This sequence joins TRBV19 and TRBJ2-1, with unresolved D. Germline V gene data show CDR1 as LNHDA and CDR2 as SQIVND (reference sequence). The CDR3 spans 12 residues. Between the trimmed V and J ends, which lost 4 bases and 7 bases, there was a span of 8 bases. CDR3 sequence reads: CASSNRQNEQFF. The CDR3 DNA sequence: TGTGCCAGTAGTAACCGACAAAATGAGCAGTTCTTC. The whole variable domain, remainder taken from reference TRBV19 and TRBJ2-1, is DGGITQSPKYLFRKEGQNVTLSCEQNLNHDAMYWYRQDPGQGLRLIYYSQIVNDFQKGDIAEGYSVSREKKESFPLTVTSAQKNPTAFYLCASSNRQNEQFFGPGTRLTVL.